This passage covers 21 T cell receptor beta chains from one sample sequenced in a study of cytomegalovirus exposure and HLA in healthy donors. The PCR contained 60 Vbeta and 13 Jbeta primers. Some clones are missing from TCRdb's copy, which holds only in-frame ones; the method was immunoSEQ multiplex PCR. Here the sample spans 160,000 or so clones, 80% being singletons. The sequenced sample was PBMCs. The receptors here all came from a man between 40 and 49 years old in good health and CMV-seronegative.

In nucleotides, the CDR3 is TGTGCCAGCAGCGAGAACACGAACTACCTTGAAGCTTTCTTT. Protein: CASSENTNYLEAFF. The rearrangement uses TRBV7-2 and TRBJ1-1, with D hard to call. The germline CDR1 and CDR2 sequences are SGHTA and FQGNSA. The V gene lost 5 bases and the J gene lost 7 bases, with 17 bases spanning the gap. The CDR3 runs 14 residues. The complete variable domain, with remaining parts taken from reference TRBV7-2 and TRBJ1-1, reads GAGVSQSPSNKVTEKGKDVELRCDPISGHTALYWYRQSLGQGLEFLIYFQGNSAPDKSGLPSDRFSAERTGGSVSTLTIQRTQQEDSAVYLCASSENTNYLEAFFGQGTRLTVV.

The CDR3: CASRTAGNQPQHF. The DNA of the CDR3 is TGTGCCAGCCGAACGGCGGGTAATCAGCCCCAGCATTTT. The gene calls are TRBV6-6 and TRBJ1-5; D ambiguous. Germline CDR1 MNHNY, CDR2 SVGAGI (reference sequence). The CDR3 has 13 residues. Trimming took 8 bases from V and 4 from J, leaving 12 bases between them.

The chain combines TRBV2 with TRBJ1-2; a possible D gene is TRBD1 (5 bases). Germline values: CDR1 SNHLY, CDR2 FYNNEI. V was trimmed by 3 bases and J by 1 base, leaving 9 bases between them. The CDR3 is made up of 14 amino acids. The CDR3 sequence is CASSDARVNYGYTF. The CDR3 nucleotides are TGTGCCAGCAGTGATGCCAGGGTTAACTATGGCTACACCTTC.

The chain joins TRBV5-1 to TRBJ1-2; D call uncertain. The germline gives CDR1 SGHRS, CDR2 YFSETQ. There are 16 residues in the CDR3. V dropped 2 bases and J dropped 6 bases, with 20 bases sitting between them. CDR3 in DNA: TGCGCCAGCAGCTTAACCACCAACAAGGAGCGGGATGGCTACACCTTC. It encodes CASSLTTNKERDGYTF.

This clone was detected only once. This rearrangement joins TRBV27 to TRBJ1-2, with D uncertain. CDR1 and CDR2 (germline): MNHEY, SMNVEV (reference sequence). The V gene lost 2 bases and the J gene lost 2 bases, with 6 bases spanning the gap. The CDR3 spans 13 residues. CDR3 loop: CASSLGLNYGYTF. The CDR3 bases are TGTGCCAGCAGTTTAGGGCTCAACTATGGCTACACCTTC.

V gene TRBV6-5 combines with J gene TRBJ1-2; the match to TRBD1 covers 10 bases. V shed 0 bases, J shed 3 bases, and the junction held 1 base outside the gene matches. The germline V gene has CDR1 MNHEY and CDR2 SVGAGI. This CDR3 has 15 residues. This CDR3 is CASSYSGQGHYGYTF. Written as DNA, the CDR3 is TGTGCCAGCAGTTACTCGGGACAGGGGCACTATGGCTACACCTTC.

The chain couples TRBV15 to TRBJ2-3; TRBD2 matches 9 bases. Looked up from germline, CDR1 is LNHNV and CDR2 is YYDKDF (reference sequence). V lost 0 bases to trimming and J lost 2 bases; unmatched junction nucleotides: 6. This CDR3 is built from 17 residues. The CDR3: CATSRDLERGDTDTQYF. CDR3 in DNA: TGTGCCACCAGCAGAGATCTCGAGCGGGGGGACACAGATACGCAGTATTTT.

The rearrangement links TRBV5-5 to TRBJ2-3; TRBD1 matches at 7 bases. The CDR3 runs to 16 residues. Germline V gives CDR1 SGHKS, CDR2 YYEKEE (reference sequence). The trim removed 5 bases at V and 5 bases at J, leaving 14 bases unmatched. The CDR3 bases are TGTGCCAGCAGTCTGGGGCCAGCGTCAGGGGGAGATACGCAGTATTTT. As protein: CASSLGPASGGDTQYF.

This rearrangement joins TRBV6-5 to TRBJ2-1, with 14 bases that match TRBD2. Germline V CDR1 and CDR2: MNHEY, SVGAGI. This CDR3 contains 16 residues. J was trimmed by 9 bases and V by 4 bases; bases with no gene match: 8. The DNA of the CDR3 is TGTGCCAGCAGTTCCCTGACTAGCGGGAGGGCTATTGAGCAGTTCTTC. It specifies CASSSLTSGRAIEQFF.

The chain links TRBV5-6 to TRBJ2-5; 10 nucleotides line up with TRBD1. This CDR3 has 16 amino acids. Germline loops: CDR1 SGHDT, CDR2 YYEEEE. Unmatched junction bases numbered 6, after V lost 2 bases and J lost 2 bases. The CDR3 loop is CASSFGTGVGQETQYF. CDR3 nucleotides: TGTGCCAGCAGCTTTGGGACAGGGGTGGGGCAAGAGACCCAGTACTTC.

The rearrangement uses TRBV5-1 and TRBJ1-2, with D tentatively TRBD1 (6 bases). V was pared by 5 bases and J by 1 base, with 15 bases between. The CDR3 spans 15 residues. The germline V gene has CDR1 SGHRS and CDR2 YFSETQ. The CDR3 nucleotides read TGCGCCAGCAGACCGGACAGCCTGAATAACTATGGCTACACCTTC. Amino acid sequence: CASRPDSLNNYGYTF.

This clone was picked up many times. This sequence joins TRBV4-3 and TRBJ1-4; D gene ambiguous. The V end was cut by 1 base, the J end by 4 bases, with 13 bases between. This CDR3 comprises 16 residues. Germline V gives CDR1 LGHNA, CDR2 YSLEER. CDR3 nucleotides: TGCGCCAGCAGCCAAGTACTGAGGGAGAATAATGAAAAACTGTTTTTT. Amino acids: CASSQVLRENNEKLFF.

The rearrangement uses TRBV9 and TRBJ2-3, with 8 bases lining up with TRBD1. Per the germline V gene, CDR1 is SGDLS and CDR2 is YYNGEE. The CDR3 is made up of 16 amino acids. The ends lost 1 base at V and 6 bases at J; junction bases unmatched: 10. This CDR3 reads CASSVTTGALPDTQYF. CDR3 sequence (DNA): TGTGCCAGCAGCGTAACGACAGGGGCCCTCCCCGATACGCAGTATTTT.

The CDR3: CASSAPKDTGGNTGELFF. CDR3 nucleotides: TGTGCCAGCAGTGCCCCTAAGGATACAGGGGGCAACACCGGGGAGCTGTTTTTT. The chain employs TRBV2 and TRBJ2-2; 9 bases map to TRBD1. This CDR3 is built from 18 residues. In germline, CDR1 is SNHLY, CDR2 FYNNEI. With 4 bases clipped from V and 2 bases from J, the junction kept 11 bases outside the gene matches.

The chain combines TRBV6-6 with TRBJ2-7, with 9 bases lining up with TRBD1. V was clipped by 7 bases and J by 4 bases; unmatched bases: 8. Looked up from germline, CDR1 is MNHNY and CDR2 is SVGAGI (reference sequence). The CDR3 has 14 residues. The chain's CDR3 is CASNSRDRAYEQYF. CDR3 coding DNA: TGTGCCAGCAACTCCCGGGACAGGGCGTACGAGCAGTACTTC.

The genes are TRBV9 and TRBJ2-3, with 8 bases fitting TRBD2. J was trimmed by 0 bases and V by 2 bases; bases with no gene match: 17. The CDR3 sequence is 20 residues long. Germline V gene lookup returns CDR1 SGDLS and CDR2 YYNGEE. This CDR3 is CASSVSGLAGAADSTDTQYF. The CDR3 nucleotides are TGTGCCAGCAGCGTCAGCGGACTAGCCGGGGCTGCTGATAGCACAGATACGCAGTATTTT.

The V call is TRBV6-5, the J call TRBJ1-2, with 8 bases aligning to TRBD1. This CDR3 spans 15 amino acids. Germline V gene data show CDR1 as MNHEY and CDR2 as SVGAGI. Trimming took 10 bases from V and 7 from J; bases not matched to a gene: 17. The CDR3: CATQPADRAGLGYTF. As DNA, the CDR3 is TGTGCCACCCAGCCCGCGGACAGGGCTGGTCTTGGCTACACCTTC.

The chain employs TRBV11-2 and TRBJ2-1; a weak D match, TRBD2 (5 bases). The CDR3 spans 16 residues. The V end was cut by 2 bases, the J end by 1 base, with 12 bases between. Germline assignment: CDR1 SGHAT and CDR2 FQNNGV. Here the CDR3 reads CASSLYFSGSYNEQFF. CDR3 nucleotide sequence: TGTGCCAGCAGCTTATATTTCTCGGGATCCTACAATGAGCAGTTCTTC.

This chain joins TRBV11-3 and TRBJ2-7; TRBD1 might be the D (5 bases). CDR1 SGHNT and CDR2 YENEEA come from the germline V gene. The V gene lost 6 bases and the J gene lost 8 bases, with 23 bases spanning the gap. CDR3 length equals 15 residues. The CDR3 reads CASSLKQGTYIKQYF. CDR3 DNA sequence: TGTGCCAGCAGTTTAAAGCAGGGTACCTATATCAAGCAGTACTTC.

This rearrangement joins TRBV7-2 to TRBJ2-4; maybe TRBD2 (6 bases). Germline CDR1 is SGHTA and CDR2 is FQGNSA. The CDR3 spans 15 residues. V lost 1 base and J lost 9, with 16 bases in between. The CDR3 region is CASSLGVGGWGIQYF. The CDR3 region has the DNA TGTGCCAGCAGCTTAGGAGTTGGAGGGTGGGGCATTCAGTACTTC.

The chain joins TRBV5-1 to TRBJ1-1; D is possibly TRBD1 (5 bases). The CDR3 extends over 14 amino acids. The germline CDR1 and CDR2 sequences are SGHRS and YFSETQ. Trimming removed 2 bases at V and 10 bases at J, with 18 bases between. DNA of the CDR3: TGCGCCAGCAGCTTCACATACCAGGGTGGGGTAGCTTTCTTT. As protein: CASSFTYQGGVAFF.